This T cell receptor beta chain is drawn from a study of cytomegalovirus exposure and HLA in healthy donors. Germline assignment: CDR1 SGHAT and CDR2 FQNNGV. This CDR3 spans 15 amino acids. Trimming removed 5 bases at V and 1 base at J, with 12 bases between. The PCR had 60 Vbeta and 13 Jbeta primers. The repertoire was sequenced with immunoSEQ multiplex PCR; TCRdb's copy has only in-frame clones and lacks some. This sample carries around 180,000 clones, about 81% of them seen once, and the ten largest clones take more than 1.5%. The gene calls are TRBV11-2 and TRBJ2-1; TRBD2 might be the D (6 bases). Specimen: PBMCs. The receptor was derived from a man younger than 35 in good health and CMV-seronegative. Here the CDR3 reads CASSRSGGSYNEQFF. The CDR3 DNA reads as TGTGCCAGCAGCAGATCAGGAGGGTCCTACAATGAGCAGTTCTTC. The entire variable domain, with the rest obtained from reference TRBV11-2 and TRBJ2-1, is as follows: EAGVAQSPRYKIIEKRQSVAFWCNPISGHATLYWYQQILGQGPKLLIQFQNNGVVDDSQLPKDRFSAERLKGVDSTLKIQPAKLEDSAVYLCASSRSGGSYNEQFFGPGTRLTVL.